This entry describes one TCR beta chain. Its antigen is not identified. Primers included in the PCR were 60 Vbeta and 13 Jbeta primers. The data were produced by immunoSEQ multiplex PCR, yet TCRdb's version contains in-frame clones alone and is incomplete. The sample lists around 190,000 clones, around 83% occurring once. In nominal health when sampled, donors likely had unrecorded immune exposures nonetheless. CDR3 length: 14 amino acids. Between the trimmed V and J ends, which lost 5 bases and 2 bases, there was a span of 12 bases. Germline values: CDR1 MNHEY, CDR2 SVGAGI. The data originate from a study of cytomegalovirus exposure and HLA in healthy donors. General study results and limits: Association of a missense DCLRE1C variant with TCR beta V- and J-gene trimming was reported in a later analysis. Common viral pathogens were later found to be apparently linked to several of the most significant clusters. A few V segments could not be told apart, such as TRBV6-2 and TRBV6-3, and were left out.

This rearrangement joins TRBV6-5 to TRBJ1-1; no clear D. The clonotype was recovered from a woman in her forties in good health and CMV-seronegative. Sequenced material: PBMCs. CDR3 amino acids: CASSTPRLNTEAFF. The CDR3 nucleotides read TGTGCCAGCAGTACGCCGCGTTTAAACACTGAAGCTTTCTTT.